The 27 T cell receptor beta chains below were found in one sample sequenced in a study of cytomegalovirus exposure and HLA in healthy donors. The repertoire was sequenced with immunoSEQ multiplex PCR; TCRdb's copy has only in-frame clones and lacks some. The sample carries 200,000 to 250,000 clones, around 80% recorded once. Material: PBMCs. The origin of the receptors is a young woman in good health and CMV-seropositive.

The chain recombines TRBV13 with TRBJ2-3; a possible D gene is TRBD1 (5 bases). The CDR3 is 12 amino acids. The germline V gene has CDR1 PRHDT and CDR2 FYEKMQ (reference sequence). Trimming stripped 4 bases from V and 5 bases from J, with 7 bases between. DNA for the CDR3: TGTGCCAGCAGCTCCACAGGAGATACGCAGTATTTT. Residues: CASSSTGDTQYF. Based on the CDR3 plus reference TRBV13 and TRBJ2-3, the full variable domain is AAGVIQSPRHLIKEKRETATLKCYPIPRHDTVYWYQQGPGQDPQFLISFYEKMQSDKGSIPDRFSAQQFSDYHSELNMSSLELGDSALYFCASSSTGDTQYFGPGTRLTVL.

The chain carries TRBV29-1 and TRBJ1-1, with D unresolved. The CDR3 length is 14 residues. Per germline, CDR1 SQVTM and CDR2 ANQGSEA. Trimming pared 1 base from V and 5 bases from J, leaving 14 bases between. The CDR3 spells CSVEVAGGGTEAFF. Here the CDR3 DNA reads TGCAGCGTTGAAGTTGCGGGAGGAGGGACTGAAGCTTTCTTT.

The CDR3 protein is CASSPSTAFTGELFF. Here the CDR3 DNA reads TGTGCCAGCAGCCCCTCTACAGCTTTCACCGGGGAGCTGTTTTTT. This chain joins TRBV11-2 and TRBJ2-2; D ambiguous. Looked up from germline, CDR1 is SGHAT and CDR2 is FQNNGV. V was cut by 5 bases and J by 4 bases, with 14 bases left in between. CDR3 size: 15 residues. The full variable domain, completed using reference TRBV11-2 and TRBJ2-2, is EAGVAQSPRYKIIEKRQSVAFWCNPISGHATLYWYQQILGQGPKLLIQFQNNGVVDDSQLPKDRFSAERLKGVDSTLKIQPAKLEDSAVYLCASSPSTAFTGELFFGEGSRLTVL.

This sequence joins TRBV25-1 and TRBJ2-7; 12 bases line up with TRBD2. V lost 4 bases to trimming and J lost 6 bases; unmatched junction nucleotides: 1. Germline-derived CDR1 and CDR2 are MGHDK and SYGVNS. CDR3 size: 13 residues. CDR3 DNA sequence: TGTGCCAGCAGTGTACTAGCGGGAGGCGAGCAGTACTTC. Translated, it gives CASSVLAGGEQYF.

V usage is TRBV6-1 and J usage is TRBJ2-4, with TRBD1 identical over 8 bases. CDR3 length equals 16 residues. Per the germline V gene, CDR1 is MNHNS and CDR2 is SASEGT. V lost 1 base and J lost 2; bases outside the gene matches: 4. The CDR3 DNA follows: TGTGCCAGCAGTGAAGGACAGGGGTTGTCCAAAAACATTCAGTACTTC. Residues: CASSEGQGLSKNIQYF.

The V and J genes are TRBV9 and TRBJ2-7, with D perhaps TRBD1 (6 bases). The germline V and J ends were trimmed by 3 bases and 11 bases, with 24 bases remaining between them. The CDR3 spans 15 residues. The germline gives CDR1 SGDLS, CDR2 YYNGEE. The CDR3 coding sequence is TGTGCCAGCAGCGCCACCGGGCCCCCTCAAAAGGGGGAGTACTTC. Translation: CASSATGPPQKGEYF.

This clone was recorded a few times. The gene calls are TRBV30 and TRBJ1-5; unclear D gene. The V gene lost 1 base and the J gene lost 2 bases, with 12 bases spanning the gap. The CDR3 is 15 amino acids. Germline V gene data show CDR1 as GTSNPN and CDR2 as SVGIG (reference sequence). CDR3 nucleotides: TGTGCCTGGAGTGGACCCGCCGCAGGCAATCAGCCCCAGCATTTT. Amino acid sequence: CAWSGPAAGNQPQHF.

V gene TRBV9 combines with J gene TRBJ2-7; D may be TRBD1 or TRBD2 (5 bases each). Trimming shortened V by 4 bases and J by 1 base, and 9 bases separated the two germline ends. The CDR3 is 13 residues long. The V gene's germline CDR1 is SGDLS and CDR2 YYNGEE. CDR3 in amino acids: CASSYGASYEQYF. The CDR3 DNA sequence: TGTGCCAGCAGCTACGGGGCTTCCTACGAGCAGTACTTC.

V gene TRBV19 combines with J gene TRBJ2-2, with TRBD1 matching over 7 bases. In germline, CDR1 is LNHDA, CDR2 SQIVND (reference sequence). This CDR3 is built from 13 residues. Trimming cost V 8 bases and J 6 bases; bases outside gene matches: 6. DNA of the CDR3: TGTGCCAGTTCCCGACAGGGTGCCGGGGAGCTGTTTTTT. Residues: CASSRQGAGELFF.

V gene TRBV5-6 combines with J gene TRBJ1-1; a weak D match, TRBD1 (6 bases). The CDR3 has 15 amino acids. V shed 4 bases and J shed 1 base, with 14 bases lying between them. Germline CDR1 is SGHDT and CDR2 is YYEEEE. CDR3 in amino acids: CASSDDLTGNTEAFF. The CDR3 bases are TGTGCCAGCAGCGACGACCTGACAGGGAACACTGAAGCTTTCTTT.

The CDR3 is CADGHHENSTDTQYF. DNA of the CDR3: TGTGCCGATGGACACCACGAAAATAGCACAGATACGCAGTATTTT. This chain connects TRBV7-9 to TRBJ2-3; TRBD1 is a possible D gene (5 bases). From germline, CDR1 is SEHNR and CDR2 FQNEAQ (reference sequence). V was cut by 11 bases and J by 0 bases, with 18 bases left in between. This CDR3 region has 15 residues.

This chain joins TRBV29-1 and TRBJ1-1; the match to TRBD1 covers 10 bases. Trimming cost V 3 bases and J 5 bases; bases outside gene matches: 18. The CDR3 contains 18 residues. Germline loops: CDR1 SQVTM, CDR2 ANQGSEA. CDR3 bases: TGCAGCGTTGATGGGTTAACCGGGACAGGGGCTTTATTGACTGAAGCTTTCTTT. The encoded protein is CSVDGLTGTGALLTEAFF.

The J gene is TRBJ1-2, the V gene TRBV14; D may be TRBD1 (5 bases). This CDR3 contains 14 residues. The germline V and J ends were trimmed by 1 base and 8 bases, with 14 bases remaining between them. Germline assignment: CDR1 SGHDN and CDR2 FVKESK. The DNA of the CDR3 is TGTGCCAGCAGCCAAGTCGGCAGGGCTCGCGGCTACACCTTC. Amino acid sequence: CASSQVGRARGYTF.

The chain uses TRBV4-1 and TRBJ2-7; D unresolved. Trimming shortened V by 0 bases and J by 0 bases, and 6 bases separated the two germline ends. CDR1 and CDR2 from the germline V gene are MGHRA and YSYEKL. This CDR3 contains 14 residues. This chain's CDR3 is CASSQEPGSYEQYF. The DNA for the CDR3 is TGCGCCAGCAGCCAAGAACCGGGCTCCTACGAGCAGTACTTC.

The chain links TRBV9 to TRBJ2-5, with 9 bases identical to TRBD2. This CDR3 has 16 amino acids. Per germline, CDR1 SGDLS and CDR2 YYNGEE. With 0 bases clipped from V and 9 bases from J, the junction kept 12 bases outside the gene matches. The CDR3 DNA follows: TGTGCCAGCAGCGTAGGGGGTCTAGCGGGATTGGCGGCCCAGTACTTC. This sequence encodes CASSVGGLAGLAAQYF. The whole variable domain, filled in from reference TRBV9 and TRBJ2-5, reads DSGVTQTPKHLITATGQRVTLRCSPRSGDLSVYWYQQSLDQGLQFLIQYYNGEERAKGNILERFSAQQFPDLHSELNLSSLELGDSALYFCASSVGGLAGLAAQYFGPGTRLLVL.

The rearrangement links TRBV11-2 to TRBJ1-2, with TRBD1 matching 12 bases. The trim removed 6 bases at V and 8 bases at J, leaving 10 bases unmatched. The CDR3 consists of 15 residues. Per the germline V gene, CDR1 is SGHAT and CDR2 is FQNNGV. CDR3 amino acids: CASSSGTGGLQGYTF. CDR3 nucleotides: TGTGCCAGCAGTTCCGGGACAGGGGGCCTCCAGGGCTACACCTTC.

The chain links TRBV5-1 to TRBJ2-1; the match to TRBD2 covers 9 bases. The CDR3 has 14 residues. The V segment lost 5 bases and the J segment 5 bases; nucleotides outside the gene matches: 5. Germline V gene sequence: CDR1 SGHRS, CDR2 YFSETQ. In DNA, the CDR3 is TGCGCCAGCAGGGGGACTAGCCAAAACAATGAGCAGTTCTTC. It codes for CASRGTSQNNEQFF.

This chain links TRBV27 with TRBJ1-4; D is possibly TRBD1 (6 bases). Trimming took off 7 bases at V and 7 bases at J, with 13 bases between the two ends. This CDR3 comprises 13 residues. The germline V gene encodes CDR1 MNHEY and CDR2 SMNVEV (reference sequence). This CDR3 reads CASKRGAGEKLFF. The CDR3 DNA sequence: TGTGCCAGCAAGAGGGGGGCCGGTGAAAAACTGTTTTTT.

This chain connects TRBV6-1 to TRBJ2-5; 8 bases are shared with TRBD1. The V gene end was trimmed by 4 bases and the J gene end by 3 bases; junction bases not matched to a gene: 1. CDR1 and CDR2 from the germline V gene are MNHNS and SASEGT. CDR3 size: 13 residues. As DNA, the CDR3 is TGTGCCAGCAGTGGGACAGGGAAAGAGACCCAGTACTTC. It is translated as CASSGTGKETQYF.

This sequence joins TRBV6-1 and TRBJ1-1; no definite D call. V dropped 2 bases and J dropped 6 bases, with 16 bases sitting between them. The CDR3 runs 15 residues. Germline CDR1 reads MNHNS; CDR2 reads SASEGT. The CDR3 DNA reads as TGTGCCAGCAGTGAAATCACAGACTTAACTGCTGAAGCTTTCTTT. Protein sequence: CASSEITDLTAEAFF.

Turning to this clone: The same CDR3 is also encoded by other DNA sequences in this sample. The V call is TRBV5-1, the J call TRBJ2-7; possible D gene TRBD1, 5 bases. The ends were cut back, 0 bases at V and 0 bases at J, with 7 bases in the middle. The CDR3 has 14 amino acids. Germline loops: CDR1 SGHRS, CDR2 YFSETQ. The CDR3 DNA reads TGCGCCAGCAGCTTGGTCCAGGGCTCCTACGAGCAGTACTTC. Protein product: CASSLVQGSYEQYF.

V is TRBV30 and J is TRBJ2-7; 10 bases are shared with TRBD2. The V segment lost 8 bases and the J segment 5 bases; nucleotides outside the gene matches: 15. The CDR3 runs 15 residues. Germline V gene lookup returns CDR1 GTSNPN and CDR2 SVGIG (reference sequence). The CDR3 loop reads CAAGTSESPVDEQYF. The CDR3 DNA reads TGTGCCGCTGGGACTAGCGAATCGCCAGTGGACGAGCAGTACTTC.

The CDR3 sequence: CASSKATGRYEQYF. The CDR3 DNA reads TGCGCCAGCAGCAAAGCGACAGGGCGCTACGAGCAGTACTTC. This chain uses TRBV5-1 with TRBJ2-7, with 7 bases matching TRBD1. The V segment lost 4 bases and the J segment 3 bases; nucleotides outside the gene matches: 7. The CDR3 sequence is 14 residues long. Germline V gene data show CDR1 as SGHRS and CDR2 as YFSETQ. The variable domain in full, with the rest retrieved from reference TRBV5-1 and TRBJ2-7, is KAGVTQTPRYLIKTRGQQVTLSCSPISGHRSVSWYQQTPGQGLQFLFEYFSETQRNKGNFPGRFSGRQFSNSRSEMNVSTLELGDSALYLCASSKATGRYEQYFGPGTRLTVT.

V is TRBV6-5 and J is TRBJ1-2, with 9 bases aligning to TRBD1. Germline CDR1 reads MNHEY; CDR2 reads SVGAGI. This CDR3 is built from 13 residues. Trimming at V came to 6 bases and at J to 5 bases, leaving 4 bases not matched to a gene. DNA for the CDR3: TGTGCCAGCAGCCCGACAGGGGGGTATGGCTACACCTTC. The encoded protein is CASSPTGGYGYTF.

The rearrangement joins TRBV4-1 to TRBJ1-2; D gene ambiguous. This CDR3 has 16 amino acids. The V and J ends lost 3 bases and 8 bases respectively, with 22 bases between them. CDR1 and CDR2 (germline): MGHRA, YSYEKL. CDR3 sequence (DNA): TGCGCCAGCAGCCAGGCCCCTTCGGGCCTAACAAGAGGCTACACCTTC. It encodes CASSQAPSGLTRGYTF.

This clone was recorded a few times. V usage is TRBV2 and J usage is TRBJ1-2; D not resolved. The CDR3 consists of 14 residues. V dropped 3 bases and J dropped 8 bases, with 16 bases sitting between them. Germline assignment: CDR1 SNHLY and CDR2 FYNNEI. As DNA, the CDR3 is TGTGCCAGCAGTGAGAACAGAGGGTCAGGCGGCTACACCTTC. As protein: CASSENRGSGGYTF.

The CDR3 bases are TGCAGCGTTGTGACAGACTCCTACGAGCAGTACTTC. Its translation is CSVVTDSYEQYF. The chain is built from TRBV29-1 and TRBJ2-7; D may be TRBD1 (5 bases). The V end lost 4 bases, the J end lost 0 bases, and 7 bases lay between the germline ends. The CDR3 is 12 amino acids. Looked up from germline, CDR1 is SQVTM and CDR2 is ANQGSEA.